This T cell receptor (beta chain) was profiled in a study of blood T cell repertoires in COVID-19. Germline CDR1 and CDR2: SGHRS and YFSETQ. V gave up 4 bases and J gave up 4 bases; unmatched junction bases: 11. This CDR3 comprises 16 residues. Profiling relied on immunoSEQ multiplex PCR, and the TCRdb table lists in-frame clones only, not all of them. The sample carries roughly 200,000 clones, more than 80% recorded once. This receptor was obtained from a man aged 35 to 55 who had recovered from COVID-19. The chain carries TRBV5-1 and TRBJ2-3; 8 bases agree with TRBD1. Sequencing used PBMCs or T cells enriched from blood (not recorded which). The CDR3 sequence: CASSPRAAGGADTQYF. The CDR3 nucleotides read TGCGCCAGCAGCCCCAGGGCCGCAGGGGGCGCAGATACGCAGTATTTT. The entire variable domain, with the rest obtained from reference TRBV5-1 and TRBJ2-3, is as follows: KAGVTQTPRYLIKTRGQQVTLSCSPISGHRSVSWYQQTPGQGLQFLFEYFSETQRNKGNFPGRFSGRQFSNSRSEMNVSTLELGDSALYLCASSPRAAGGADTQYFGPGTRLTVL.